A selection of T cell receptor beta chains follows, all from one sample in a study of blood T cell repertoires in COVID-19. TCRdb's copy holds only in-frame clones and misses some; the assay was immunoSEQ multiplex PCR. Of about 210,000 clones in the sample, 86% were seen once. Sequencing was done on a sample of PBMCs or T cells enriched from blood (not recorded which). The receptors were sampled from a woman between 25 and 40 years old who had been exposed to COVID-19. The CDR3 runs from the conserved cysteine through the conserved F or W. D genes are given only for firm matches. Clone size is shown for a subset of rows, as once, few, many or a class of expanded clone.

>-|TRBD1|TRBJ1-1|TRBV5-1
TGCGCCAGCAGCGGAGGGGGCGCGACTGAAGCTTTCTTT
CASSGGGATEAFF
>once|TRBD2|TRBJ2-5|TRBV4-2
TGTGCCAGCAGCCTCTCGGGACTAGCGGGGGGGCTAGAGACCCAGTACTTC
CASSLSGLAGGLETQYF
>-|TRBD2|TRBJ2-3|TRBV19
TGTGCCAGCACTCCCCGGGGGGGGGAAGATACGCAGTATTTT
CASTPRGGEDTQYF
>-|-|TRBJ2-7|TRBV29-1
TGCAGCGTTGAAGGTAGGGCAGGGGATTTCGTCGAGCAGTACTTC
CSVEGRAGDFVEQYF
>few|TRBD1|TRBJ1-2|TRBV10-3
TGTGCCATCAGTACATTAGACAGGGGTGATGGCTACACCTTC
CAISTLDRGDGYTF
>once|-|TRBJ2-3|TRBV4-1
TGCGCCAGCAGCCAAGATGGGGGCGGGACTATCACAGATACGCAGTATTTT
CASSQDGGGTITDTQYF
>-|TRBD1|TRBJ1-5|TRBV19
TGTGCCAGTAGACCCCCAGGGGGCGTGGGTCAGCCCCAGCATTTT
CASRPPGGVGQPQHF
>once|-|TRBJ2-1|TRBV7-9
TGTGCCAGCAGCCGGGGACTTAATGAGCAGTTCTTC
CASSRGLNEQFF
>-|-|TRBJ2-1|TRBV7-9
TGTGCCAGCAGCACTGACACCGGGATGTACAATGAGCAGTTCTTC
CASSTDTGMYNEQFF
>-|-|TRBJ1-1|TRBV10-2
TGCGCCAGCAGTGAGCAAGGGACTAGTGGGGCTGAAGCTTTCTTT
CASSEQGTSGAEAFF
>few|-|TRBJ2-7|TRBV14
TGTGCCAGCAGCCAGGGCCAGGGGCCTTACAGGGTCGAGCAGTACTTC
CASSQGQGPYRVEQYF
>once|-|TRBJ2-1|TRBV5-1
TGCGCCAGCAGCCTTGACAGCAATGAGCAGTTCTTC
CASSLDSNEQFF
>once|TRBD2|TRBJ2-2|TRBV3-1/TRBV3-2
TGTGCCAGCAGCCCTCTAGCGGGGGGGTCCGGGGAGCTGTTTTTT
CASSPLAGGSGELFF
>-|-|TRBJ2-7|TRBV5-1
TGCGCCAGCAGCTTTAGCGGAGCTAGCTCCTACGAGCAGTACTTC
CASSFSGASSYEQYF
>-|-|TRBJ1-4|TRBV21-1
TGTGCCAGCAGCAAAGCCCCGGGACAGGGGCGTAATGAAAAACTGTTTTTT
CASSKAPGQGRNEKLFF
>-|-|TRBJ1-3|TRBV19
TGTGCCAGTAGTATTCTGGGGCTCTCTGGAAACACCATATATTTT
CASSILGLSGNTIYF
>-|-|TRBJ1-2|TRBV2
TGTGCCAGCAGTGAAGGACAGATTATGGGCTACACCTTC
CASSEGQIMGYTF
>once|-|TRBJ1-2|TRBV4-2
TGTGCCAGCAGCCAAGATCCGTACAGGGAAGACTACTATGGCTACACCTTC
CASSQDPYREDYYGYTF
>-|-|TRBJ1-6|TRBV6-1
TGTGCCAGCAGTGGGGAGGTGAGCTCCTATAATTCACCCCTCCACTTT
CASSGEVSSYNSPLHF
>-|-|TRBJ2-1|TRBV2
TGTGCCAGCAGACTGACAGGATACTACAATGAGCAGTTCTTC
CASRLTGYYNEQFF
>-|TRBD2|TRBJ2-2|TRBV7-9
TGTGCCAGCAGCCCATCTAGCGGGGGAAACACCGGGGAGCTGTTTTTT
CASSPSSGGNTGELFF
>once|TRBD2|TRBJ2-1|TRBV2
TGTGCCAGCAGTGAATCGGGGGGGCGTTCTGGTGAGCAGTTCTTC
CASSESGGRSGEQFF
>-|-|TRBJ1-6|TRBV2
TGTGCCAGCAGTGAAACGGGGGGGGGTTCACCCCTCCACTTT
CASSETGGGSPLHF
>-|-|TRBJ2-3|TRBV7-2
TGTGCCAGCAGCATACGGCGGCCCGGGGCAGATACGCAGTATTTT
CASSIRRPGADTQYF
>-|TRBD2|TRBJ2-1|TRBV5-4
TGTGCCAGCAGCTCACGGGGGGGCGGCTATGAGCAGTTCTTC
CASSSRGGGYEQFF
>-|-|TRBJ1-2|TRBV4-2
TGTGCCAGCAGCCAAGAGACAGGCTTTAACTATGGCTACACCTTC
CASSQETGFNYGYTF
>-|-|TRBJ2-4|TRBV2
TGTGCCAGCCTAGGGGACACAGACATTCAGTACTTC
CASLGDTDIQYF
>-|-|TRBJ1-3|TRBV11-2
TGTGCCAGCAGCTTAGTAGGGGTTGGCTCTGGAAACACCATATATTTT
CASSLVGVGSGNTIYF
>-|-|TRBJ2-7|TRBV2
TGTGCCAGCAGTGACCCCCCCCGGGACACTCGCGAGCAGTACTTC
CASSDPPRDTREQYF
>-|-|TRBJ2-3|TRBV7-6
TGTGCCAGCAGCTTAGCTGGGGGCGCAGATACGCAGTATTTT
CASSLAGGADTQYF
>-|TRBD1|TRBJ1-4|TRBV5-1
TGCGCCAGCAGCTTGGGGGGGACAGCGCCCGGAGAAAAACTGTTTTTT
CASSLGGTAPGEKLFF